The 22 T cell receptor beta chains below come from one sample, sequenced in a study of T-cell memory formation after mild COVID-19. TCRdb recomputed calls from the 5' RACE reads with MiXCR, one row per CDR3 protein. Found here are some 410,000 distinct CDR3 sequences, around 22% of them singletons; the top ten hold approximately 14%. Sequencing was carried out using PBMCs or a T cell subset sorted from them (not recorded which). Receptors were obtained from an adult woman who had mild COVID-19 (a few samples of this study predate the infection). Cell type and time point are not known.

This clonotype was found once. The chain couples TRBV29-1 to TRBJ2-2, with TRBD2 as a possible D gene (6 bases). The germline V gene encodes CDR1 SQVTM and CDR2 ANQGSEA. The CDR3 consists of 13 residues. The germline V and J ends were trimmed by 6 bases and 6 bases, with 14 bases remaining between them. The CDR3 DNA reads TGCAGCGTCACAACGACGGGGGCCGGGGAGCTGTTTTTT. Amino acid sequence: CSVTTTGAGELFF.

The J gene is TRBJ2-3, the V gene TRBV7-2, with TRBD2 matching 7 bases. The V gene end was trimmed by 3 bases and the J gene end by 2 bases; junction bases not matched to a gene: 8. Looked up from germline, CDR1 is SGHTA and CDR2 is FQGNSA. The CDR3 length is 16 residues. The CDR3 DNA follows: TGTGCCAGCAGCTTCCTAGCGGATCGCAACACAGATACGCAGTATTTT. It specifies CASSFLADRNTDTQYF.

This sequence joins TRBV7-2 and TRBJ2-1; 11 bases align to TRBD2. The germline V gene has CDR1 SGHTA and CDR2 FQGNSA. The V gene end was trimmed by 5 bases and the J gene end by 5 bases; junction bases not matched to a gene: 5. This CDR3 spans 15 amino acids. The CDR3 nucleotides read TGTGCCAGCAGCCAGACTAGCGGGGAGCACAATGAGCAGTTCTTC. Translated, it gives CASSQTSGEHNEQFF.

The rearrangement uses TRBV20-1 and TRBJ1-1; 9 positions match TRBD1. The CDR3 covers 14 residues. Germline-derived CDR1 and CDR2 are DFQATT and SNEGSKA (reference sequence). With 2 bases clipped from V and 5 bases from J, the junction kept 6 bases outside the gene matches. The CDR3 sequence: CSARRTGAGTEAFF. The CDR3 coding sequence is TGCAGTGCTAGACGGACAGGGGCCGGGACTGAAGCTTTCTTT.

This clonotype came up once. This rearrangement joins TRBV20-1 to TRBJ2-4; the D is unclear. CDR1 DFQATT and CDR2 SNEGSKA come from the germline V gene (reference sequence). The V end lost 0 bases, the J end lost 7 bases, and 10 bases lay between the germline ends. The CDR3 totals 13 residues. The CDR3 protein is CSARDPYYNIQYF. CDR3 in DNA: TGCAGTGCTAGAGATCCCTATTATAACATTCAGTACTTC.

The chain uses TRBV5-8 and TRBJ2-3, with a tentative D call TRBD1 (5 bases). Germline V gene sequence: CDR1 SGHTS, CDR2 YDEGEE. Trimming cost V 1 base and J 0 bases, with 12 bases left between them. The CDR3 is made up of 16 amino acids. This CDR3 reads CASSLQTVTSTDTQYF. The CDR3 DNA reads as TGTGCCAGCAGCTTGCAGACAGTCACTAGCACAGATACGCAGTATTTT.

The table lists this clonotype with a few counts. This chain joins TRBV6-5 and TRBJ1-6, with 7 nucleotides matching TRBD1. V lost 6 bases, J lost 4 bases, and 9 bases stayed unmatched. The germline V gene encodes CDR1 MNHEY and CDR2 SVGAGI. The CDR3 has 16 residues. CDR3 in amino acids: CASRLPQQGYNSPLHF. The CDR3 DNA reads TGTGCCAGCAGACTACCCCAACAGGGGTATAATTCACCCCTCCACTTT.

This clonotype was observed a few times. The CDR3 is CSVGSGTSRTEAFF. The CDR3, as DNA: TGCAGCGTCGGTTCCGGGACGTCGAGAACTGAAGCTTTCTTT. This rearrangement joins TRBV29-1 to TRBJ1-1; TRBD1 might be the D (5 bases). The CDR3 spans 14 residues. The germline V gene has CDR1 SQVTM and CDR2 ANQGSEA. V was pared by 6 bases and J by 5 bases, with 19 bases between.

This clonotype occurred a few times. The chain joins TRBV15 to TRBJ2-1; D is perhaps TRBD2 (6 bases). Germline V CDR1 and CDR2: LNHNV, YYDKDF (reference sequence). The V and J ends lost 1 base and 5 bases respectively, with 9 bases between them. The CDR3 sequence is 14 residues long. CDR3 sequence (DNA): TGTGCCACCAGCAGAGGAAGGAGGGACAATGAGCAGTTCTTC. This sequence encodes CATSRGRRDNEQFF.

This clonotype was detected a few times. The V and J genes are TRBV3-1 and TRBJ1-1, with 8 bases matching TRBD1. The V gene's germline CDR1 is LGHDT and CDR2 YNNKEL (reference sequence). Trimming at V came to 2 bases and at J to 4 bases, leaving 3 bases not matched to a gene. CDR3 length: 14 residues. This CDR3 is CASSQRDRSTEAFF. In nucleotides, the CDR3 is TGTGCCAGCAGCCAACGGGACAGGAGCACTGAAGCTTTCTTT.

This clonotype was seen more than once but under ten times. The chain combines TRBV12-3 or TRBV12-4 with TRBJ1-1, with no clear D. V was clipped by 2 bases and J by 3 bases, with 13 bases between them. The CDR3 is made up of 15 amino acids. The CDR3 region is CASSLSGPKDTEAFF. CDR3 bases: TGTGCCAGCAGTTTATCCGGACCAAAGGACACTGAAGCTTTCTTT.

The chain has TRBV5-8 and TRBJ1-1; D unresolved. Trimming took off 2 bases at V and 1 base at J, with 9 bases between the two ends. The germline CDR1 and CDR2 sequences are SGHTS and YDEGEE. The CDR3 has 14 residues. The CDR3 DNA is TGTGCCAGCAGCTTTAAAATCCCGAACACTGAAGCTTTCTTT. This codes for CASSFKIPNTEAFF.

This chain connects TRBV7-9 to TRBJ1-3; the D is unclear. The V end was cut by 5 bases, the J end by 2 bases, with 13 bases between. The CDR3 loop spans 15 amino acids. CDR1 SEHNR and CDR2 FQNEAQ come from the germline V gene (reference sequence). CDR3 loop: CASSPSGPTGNTIYF. In DNA form, the CDR3 reads TGTGCCAGCAGCCCCAGTGGCCCGACTGGAAACACCATATATTTT.

This clonotype was found a few times. V and J are TRBV12-3 or TRBV12-4 and TRBJ1-3; no clear D gene. The CDR3 extends over 14 amino acids. Trimming took off 3 bases at V and 1 base at J, with 7 bases between the two ends. The CDR3 reads CASSLTESGNTIYF. The DNA for the CDR3 is TGTGCCAGCAGTTTGACCGAATCTGGAAACACCATATATTTT.

This chain uses TRBV6-1 with TRBJ2-5, with D perhaps matching TRBD1 or TRBD2 (6 bases each). The CDR3 spans 15 residues. Per the germline V gene, CDR1 is MNHNS and CDR2 is SASEGT. Trimming took 7 bases from V and 4 from J, leaving 19 bases between them. CDR3 nucleotides: TGTGCCAGCACCCAGGCCGTGGGGGGCGGAGAGACCCAGTACTTC. Translating gives CASTQAVGGGETQYF.

The chain uses TRBV6-2 or TRBV6-3 and TRBJ1-1, with 9 positions matching TRBD1. V gave up 5 bases and J gave up 2 bases; unmatched junction bases: 12. Germline values: CDR1 MNHEY, CDR2 SVGEGT. CDR3 length: 17 residues. The CDR3 DNA follows: TGTGCCAGCAGTCCGGGACAGGGCAAAAGATTAAACACTGAAGCTTTCTTT. This gives the protein CASSPGQGKRLNTEAFF.

The J gene is TRBJ1-4, the V gene TRBV4-2; TRBD1 aligns across 7 bases. J was trimmed by 7 bases and V by 0 bases; bases with no gene match: 14. The germline CDR1 and CDR2 sequences are LGHNA and YNFKEQ. The CDR3 covers 18 residues. The CDR3 DNA is TGTGCCAGCAGCCAAGATTCGGGACAGCTCAGGTTTGGTGAAAAACTGTTTTTT. Translated: CASSQDSGQLRFGEKLFF.

V and J are TRBV29-1 and TRBJ1-1; D remains unclear. V lost 3 bases and J lost 0, with 8 bases in between. CDR3 length: 13 residues. Per the germline V gene, CDR1 is SQVTM and CDR2 is ANQGSEA. In nucleotides, the CDR3 is TGCAGCGTTGAGCGGAGGATGAACACTGAAGCTTTCTTT. As protein: CSVERRMNTEAFF.

The chain recombines TRBV2 with TRBJ2-7; D ambiguous. Germline values: CDR1 SNHLY, CDR2 FYNNEI. Trimming cost V 8 bases and J 5 bases, with 7 bases left between them. The CDR3 consists of 10 residues. In nucleotides, the CDR3 is TGTGCCAGCGGATCCAACGAGCAGTACTTC. This sequence encodes CASGSNEQYF. The entire variable domain, with the rest obtained from reference TRBV2 and TRBJ2-7, is as follows: EPEVTQTPSHQVTQMGQEVILRCVPISNHLYFYWYRQILGQKVEFLVSFYNNEISEKSEIFDDQFSVERPDGSNFTLKIRSTKLEDSAMYFCASGSNEQYFGPGTRLTVT.

This clonotype was observed a handful of times. The V gene is TRBV25-1, the J gene TRBJ1-1; 7 bases line up with TRBD1. The CDR3 loop spans 15 amino acids. V trimming: 3 bases; J trimming: 1 base; junction bases outside the gene matches: 5. Germline V CDR1 and CDR2: MGHDK, SYGVNS. The CDR3 DNA reads TGTGCCAGCAGTGAGGTGGGACAGAGGAACACTGAAGCTTTCTTT. Its protein is CASSEVGQRNTEAFF.

The chain employs TRBV4-2 and TRBJ2-3; TRBD2 aligns across 9 bases. With V trimmed by 2 bases and J by 6 bases, 9 bases remained unmatched. The CDR3 is 16 amino acids. Germline V lookup: CDR1 LGHNA, CDR2 YNFKEQ. The CDR3 here is CASSQLSGGPSDTQYF. Written as DNA, the CDR3 is TGTGCCAGCAGCCAACTGAGCGGGGGGCCATCCGATACGCAGTATTTT.

V gene TRBV24-1 combines with J gene TRBJ2-5, with D perhaps assigned TRBD1 or TRBD2 (5 bases each). The germline gives CDR1 KGHDR, CDR2 SFDVKD. V gave up 5 bases and J gave up 3 bases, with 12 bases separating them. The CDR3 is 14 amino acids. This CDR3 reads CATSGKGPKETQYF. The CDR3 DNA is TGTGCCACCAGTGGAAAGGGACCCAAAGAGACCCAGTACTTC.